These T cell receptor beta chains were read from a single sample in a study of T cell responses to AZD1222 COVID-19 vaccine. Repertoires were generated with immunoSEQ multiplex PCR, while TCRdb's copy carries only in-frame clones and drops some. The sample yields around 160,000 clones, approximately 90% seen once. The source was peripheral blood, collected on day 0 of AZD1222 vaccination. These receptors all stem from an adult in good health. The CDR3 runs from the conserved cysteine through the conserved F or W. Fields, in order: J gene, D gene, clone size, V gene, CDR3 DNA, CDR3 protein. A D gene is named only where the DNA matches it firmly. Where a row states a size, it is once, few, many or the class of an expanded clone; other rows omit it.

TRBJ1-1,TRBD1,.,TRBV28,TGTGCCAGCAGTTTGTCCGGGACAGGCGTCCGGGGGTTT,CASSLSGTGVRGF
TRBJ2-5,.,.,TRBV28,TGTGCCAGCAGTTTGTACCAAGAGACCCAGTACTTC,CASSLYQETQYF
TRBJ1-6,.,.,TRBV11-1,TGTGCCAGCTCTTTCAGGGCTCGGAATTCACCCCTCCACTTT,CASSFRARNSPLHF
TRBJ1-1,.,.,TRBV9,TGTGCCAGCAGCGGCTCTCTGTGGGGAGTTGGGACTGAAGCTTTCTTT,CASSGSLWGVGTEAFF
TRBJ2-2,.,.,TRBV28,TGTGCCAGCAGTTTACGGGCCTCCGGGGAGCTGTTTTTT,CASSLRASGELFF
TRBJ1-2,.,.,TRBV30,TGTGCCTGGAGTCCATGGAGGGGGAAAGACTATGGCTACACCTTC,CAWSPWRGKDYGYTF
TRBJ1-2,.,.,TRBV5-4,TGTGCCAGCAGCTTATCAGTCTCTAACTATGGCTACACCTTC,CASSLSVSNYGYTF
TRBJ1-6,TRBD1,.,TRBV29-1,TGCAGCGTTTCAGACAGGGCGGAAAATTCACCCCTCCACTTT,CSVSDRAENSPLHF
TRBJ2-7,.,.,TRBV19,TGTGCCAGTAGTATAGACAGGGGAGAATACGAGCAGTACTTC,CASSIDRGEYEQYF
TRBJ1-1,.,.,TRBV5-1,TGCGCCAGCAGCTCTCTGGGTCGCAAGCCTGGTCCTGAAGCTTTCTTT,CASSSLGRKPGPEAFF
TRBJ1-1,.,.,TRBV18,TGTGCCAGCTCACCGGCTGATGGGGACGGGAGGGGAGCTTTCTTT,CASSPADGDGRGAFF
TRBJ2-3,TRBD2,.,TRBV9,TGTGCCAGCAGTCCTAGCGGGGGGGCCGGCGATACGCAGTATTTT,CASSPSGGAGDTQYF
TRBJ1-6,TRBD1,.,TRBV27,TGTGCCAGCAGTTTATCGAGGGGGCGAAATTCACCCCTCCACTTT,CASSLSRGRNSPLHF
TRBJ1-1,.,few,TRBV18,TGTGCCAGCTCACCCCTGACCGGGGACACTGAAGCTTTCTTT,CASSPLTGDTEAFF
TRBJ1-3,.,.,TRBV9,TGTGCCAGCAGCGCCGACCCGGACGGGGGGTACGGAAACACCATATATTTT,CASSADPDGGYGNTIYF
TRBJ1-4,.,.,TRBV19,TGTGCCAGTGGTTTGGGCAGGGAAAATGAAAAACTGTTTTTT,CASGLGRENEKLFF
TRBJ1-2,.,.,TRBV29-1,TGCAGCGTTGAGAAGGGCGGTAGTCACTATGGCTACACCTTC,CSVEKGGSHYGYTF
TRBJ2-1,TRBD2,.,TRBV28,TGTGCCAGCAGTCCGAAAAGGCTAGCGGGGGGGCGAAGCCACAATGAGCAGTTCTTC,CASSPKRLAGGRSHNEQFF
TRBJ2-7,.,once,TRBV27,TGTGCCAGCACCCAGCTGACAGGTAGACACGAGCAGTACTTC,CASTQLTGRHEQYF
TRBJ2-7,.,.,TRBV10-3,TGTGCCATCAGTGTGGACGGGAGCTCCTACGAGCAGTACTTC,CAISVDGSSYEQYF
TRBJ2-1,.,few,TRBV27,TGTGCCAGCAGTTTAGAAGGGCCATACCCCGGTGAGCAGTTCTTC,CASSLEGPYPGEQFF
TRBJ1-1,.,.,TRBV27,TGTGCCAGCAGTTTATACTCAGGGGACACTGAAGCTTTCTTT,CASSLYSGDTEAFF
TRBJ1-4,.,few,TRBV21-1,TGTGCCAGCAGCAAAGAAGACGGGTCAGAGACAGGGGCCCCTTTTAATGAAAAACTGTTTTTT,CASSKEDGSETGAPFNEKLFF
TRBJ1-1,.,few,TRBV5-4,TGTGCCAGCAGCTTAATGGGGAACAGGGCCGGAAAAACTGAAGCTTTCTTT,CASSLMGNRAGKTEAFF
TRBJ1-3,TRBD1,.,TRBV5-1,TGCGCCAGCAGCTATTCCGGGACAGGGGGCAAATTGTCTGGAAACACCATATATTTT,CASSYSGTGGKLSGNTIYF
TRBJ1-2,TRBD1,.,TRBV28,TGTGCCAGCAGTTTATGGGGACAGGGGGCTGGCTACACCTTC,CASSLWGQGAGYTF
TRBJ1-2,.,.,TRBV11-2,TGTGCCAGCAGTCCGGACCAGATCTATGGCTACACCTTC,CASSPDQIYGYTF